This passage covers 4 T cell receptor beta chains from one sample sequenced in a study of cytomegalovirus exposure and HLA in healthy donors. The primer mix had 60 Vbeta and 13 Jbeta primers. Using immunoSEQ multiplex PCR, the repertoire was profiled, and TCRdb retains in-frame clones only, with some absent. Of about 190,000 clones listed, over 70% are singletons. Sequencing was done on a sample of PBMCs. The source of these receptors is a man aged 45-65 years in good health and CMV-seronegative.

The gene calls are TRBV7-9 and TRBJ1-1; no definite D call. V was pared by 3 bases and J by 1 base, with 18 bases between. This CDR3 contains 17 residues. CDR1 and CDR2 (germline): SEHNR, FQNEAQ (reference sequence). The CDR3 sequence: CASSFVGFAAANTEAFF. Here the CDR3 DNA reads TGTGCCAGCAGCTTCGTTGGGTTTGCGGCGGCGAACACTGAAGCTTTCTTT.

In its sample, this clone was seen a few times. The CDR3, as DNA: TGTGCCAGCAGTTTGTGGGGAGACAATCAGCCCCAGCATTTT. Protein sequence: CASSLWGDNQPQHF. The chain has TRBV27 and TRBJ1-5; D call uncertain. V lost 3 bases and J lost 3, with 9 bases in between. There are 14 residues in the CDR3. CDR1 and CDR2 (germline): MNHEY, SMNVEV (reference sequence).

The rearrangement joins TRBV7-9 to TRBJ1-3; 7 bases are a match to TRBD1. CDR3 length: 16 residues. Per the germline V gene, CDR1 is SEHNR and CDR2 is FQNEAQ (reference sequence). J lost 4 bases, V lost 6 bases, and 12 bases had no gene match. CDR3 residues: CASRDMTGLGGNTIYF. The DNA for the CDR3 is TGTGCCAGCAGGGACATGACAGGGCTCGGAGGAAACACCATATATTTT.

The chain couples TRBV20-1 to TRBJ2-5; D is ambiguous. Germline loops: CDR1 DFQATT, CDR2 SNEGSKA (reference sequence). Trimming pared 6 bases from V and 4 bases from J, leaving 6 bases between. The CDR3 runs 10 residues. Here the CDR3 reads CSALLETQYF. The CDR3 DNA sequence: TGCAGTGCCCTTTTAGAGACCCAGTACTTC.